The clone carrying this T cell receptor beta chain was seen a few times. This specimen comes from a study of T-cell reconstitution after alpha-beta-depleted transplantation in children. During its preparation, the TCRbeta library received unique molecular identifiers. TCRdb independently ran MiXCR on the PCR reads; one entry per CDR3 protein. Seen here are fewer than 750,000 distinct CDR3 sequences, more than 20% observed once, and the top ten hold 30% to 40%. The germline CDR1 and CDR2 sequences are MGHDK and SYGVNS. The CDR3 is 15 amino acids. Losses at the gene ends were 4 bases for V and 4 bases for J; bases not matched to a gene: 9.

This rearrangement joins TRBV25-1 to TRBJ2-7; 8 nucleotides align to TRBD1. Sequenced material: PBMCs, taken before TCRalphabeta/CD19-depleted stem cell transplant. The receptor's source is a boy under three years old with Wiskott-Aldrich syndrome, due to receive a stem cell transplant. The CDR3 bases are TGTGCCAGCAGTGCAACGGACAGGGAGGTATACGAGCAGTACTTC. It specifies CASSATDREVYEQYF.